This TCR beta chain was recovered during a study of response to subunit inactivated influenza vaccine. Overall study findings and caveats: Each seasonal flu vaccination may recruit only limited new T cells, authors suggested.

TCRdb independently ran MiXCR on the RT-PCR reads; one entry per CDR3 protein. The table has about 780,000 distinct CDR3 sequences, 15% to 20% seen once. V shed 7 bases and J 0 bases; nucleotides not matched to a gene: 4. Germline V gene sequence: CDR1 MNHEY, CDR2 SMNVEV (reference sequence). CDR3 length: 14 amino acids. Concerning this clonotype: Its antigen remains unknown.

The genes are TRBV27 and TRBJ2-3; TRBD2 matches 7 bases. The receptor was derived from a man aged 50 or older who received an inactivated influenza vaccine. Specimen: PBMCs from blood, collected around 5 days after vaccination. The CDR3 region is CASKASGSTDTQYF. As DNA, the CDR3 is TGTGCCAGCAAGGCTAGCGGCAGCACAGATACGCAGTATTTT.